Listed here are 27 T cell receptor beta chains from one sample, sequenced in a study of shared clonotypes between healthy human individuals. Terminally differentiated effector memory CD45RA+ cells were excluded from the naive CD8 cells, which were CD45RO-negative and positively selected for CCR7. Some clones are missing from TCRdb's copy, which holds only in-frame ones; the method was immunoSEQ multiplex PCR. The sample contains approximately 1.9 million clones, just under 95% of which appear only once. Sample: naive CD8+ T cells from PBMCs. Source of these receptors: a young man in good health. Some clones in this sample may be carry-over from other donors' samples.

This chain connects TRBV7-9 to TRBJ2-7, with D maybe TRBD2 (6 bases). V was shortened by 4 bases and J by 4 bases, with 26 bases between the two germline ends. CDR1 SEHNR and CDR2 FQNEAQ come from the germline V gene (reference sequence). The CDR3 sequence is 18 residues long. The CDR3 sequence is CASSSASPGRGTIYEQYF. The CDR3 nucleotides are TGTGCCAGCAGCTCAGCCTCCCCGGGACGCGGGACGATTTACGAGCAGTACTTC.

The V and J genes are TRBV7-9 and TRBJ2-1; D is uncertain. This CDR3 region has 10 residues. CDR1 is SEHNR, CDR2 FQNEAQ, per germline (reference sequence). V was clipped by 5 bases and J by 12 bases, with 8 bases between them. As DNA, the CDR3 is TGTGCCAGCAGCCCCAGTCTGCAGTTCTTC. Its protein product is CASSPSLQFF.

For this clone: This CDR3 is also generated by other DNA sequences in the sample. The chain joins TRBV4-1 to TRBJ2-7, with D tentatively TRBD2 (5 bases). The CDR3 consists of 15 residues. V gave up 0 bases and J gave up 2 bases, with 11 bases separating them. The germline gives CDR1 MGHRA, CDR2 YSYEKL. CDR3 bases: TGCGCCAGCAGCCAAGATCCGGGAAGGACCTACGAGCAGTACTTC. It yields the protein CASSQDPGRTYEQYF.

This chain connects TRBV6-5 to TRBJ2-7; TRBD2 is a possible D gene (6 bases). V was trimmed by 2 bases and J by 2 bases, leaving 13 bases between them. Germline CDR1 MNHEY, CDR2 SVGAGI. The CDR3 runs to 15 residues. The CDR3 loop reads CASSYERRGAYEQYF. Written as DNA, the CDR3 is TGTGCCAGCAGTTACGAAAGGCGGGGAGCCTACGAGCAGTACTTC.

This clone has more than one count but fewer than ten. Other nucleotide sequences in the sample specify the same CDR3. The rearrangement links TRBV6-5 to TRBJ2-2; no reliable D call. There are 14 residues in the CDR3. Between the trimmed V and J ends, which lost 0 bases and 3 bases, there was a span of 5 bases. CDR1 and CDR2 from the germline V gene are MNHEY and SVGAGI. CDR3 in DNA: TGTGCCAGCAGTTACTCCTCCTACACCGGGGAGCTGTTTTTT. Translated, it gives CASSYSSYTGELFF.

Here the CDR3 DNA reads TGTGCCAGCAGTTCCTGGACTAGCGGGAGATCAGATACGCAGTATTTT. This encodes CASSSWTSGRSDTQYF. V gene TRBV25-1 combines with J gene TRBJ2-3; 13 bases agree with TRBD2. CDR1 is MGHDK, CDR2 SYGVNS, per germline. The CDR3 is made up of 16 amino acids. V lost 5 bases, J lost 4 bases, and 6 bases stayed unmatched. Full variable domain (rest looked up from reference TRBV25-1 and TRBJ2-3): EADIYQTPRYLVIGTGKKITLECSQTMGHDKMYWYQQDPGMELHLIHYSYGVNSTEKGDLSSESTVSRIRTEHFPLTLESARPSHTSQYLCASSSWTSGRSDTQYFGPGTRLTVL.

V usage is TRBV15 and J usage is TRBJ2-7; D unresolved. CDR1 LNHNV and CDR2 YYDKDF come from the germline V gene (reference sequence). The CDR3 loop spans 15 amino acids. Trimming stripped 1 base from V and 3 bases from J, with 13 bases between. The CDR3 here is CATSRVPAPGYEQYF. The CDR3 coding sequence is TGTGCCACCAGCAGAGTGCCGGCCCCGGGCTACGAGCAGTACTTC.

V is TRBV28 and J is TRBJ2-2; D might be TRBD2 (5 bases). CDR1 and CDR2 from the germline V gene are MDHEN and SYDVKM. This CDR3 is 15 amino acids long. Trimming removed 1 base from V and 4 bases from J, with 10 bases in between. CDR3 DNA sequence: TGTGCCAGCAGTTTATTTGCGGGCCTCACCGGGGAGCTGTTTTTT. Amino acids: CASSLFAGLTGELFF.

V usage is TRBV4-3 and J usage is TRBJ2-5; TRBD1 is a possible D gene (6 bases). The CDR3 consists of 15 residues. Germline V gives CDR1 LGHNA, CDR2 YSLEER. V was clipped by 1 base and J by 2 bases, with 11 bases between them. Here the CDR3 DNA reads TGCGCCAGCAGCCAAGGCCCCGGACAGCAAGAGACCCAGTACTTC. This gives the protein CASSQGPGQQETQYF.

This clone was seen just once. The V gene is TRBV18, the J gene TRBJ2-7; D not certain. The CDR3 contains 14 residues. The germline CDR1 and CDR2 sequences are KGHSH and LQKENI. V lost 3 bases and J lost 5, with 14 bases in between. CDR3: CASSPYRAADEQYF. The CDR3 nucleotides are TGTGCCAGCTCACCGTACCGGGCAGCAGACGAGCAGTACTTC.

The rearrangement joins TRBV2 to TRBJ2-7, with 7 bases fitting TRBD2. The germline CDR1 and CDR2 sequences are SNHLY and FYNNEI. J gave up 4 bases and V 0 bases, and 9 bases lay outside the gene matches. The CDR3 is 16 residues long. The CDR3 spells CASSEARGSARYEQYF. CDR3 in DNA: TGTGCCAGCAGTGAAGCGCGCGGGAGCGCAAGGTACGAGCAGTACTTC.

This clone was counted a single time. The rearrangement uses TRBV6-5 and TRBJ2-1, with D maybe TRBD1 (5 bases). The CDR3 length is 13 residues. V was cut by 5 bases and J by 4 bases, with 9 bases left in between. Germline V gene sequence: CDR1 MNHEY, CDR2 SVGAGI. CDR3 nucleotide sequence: TGTGCCAGCAGTCACAGGTATTACAATGAGCAGTTCTTC. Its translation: CASSHRYYNEQFF.

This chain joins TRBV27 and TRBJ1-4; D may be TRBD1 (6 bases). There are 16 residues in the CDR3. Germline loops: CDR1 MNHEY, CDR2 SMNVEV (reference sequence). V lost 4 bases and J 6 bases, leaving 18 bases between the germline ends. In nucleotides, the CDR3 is TGTGCCAGCAGTTCTCCCCGGGGCAGGGGAGATGAAAAACTGTTTTTT. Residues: CASSSPRGRGDEKLFF.

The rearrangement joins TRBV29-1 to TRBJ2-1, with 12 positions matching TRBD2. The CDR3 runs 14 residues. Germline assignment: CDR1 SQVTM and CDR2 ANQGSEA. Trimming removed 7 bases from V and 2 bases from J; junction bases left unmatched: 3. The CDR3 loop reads CSAGLAGTYNEQFF. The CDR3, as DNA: TGCAGCGCCGGACTAGCGGGGACCTACAATGAGCAGTTCTTC.

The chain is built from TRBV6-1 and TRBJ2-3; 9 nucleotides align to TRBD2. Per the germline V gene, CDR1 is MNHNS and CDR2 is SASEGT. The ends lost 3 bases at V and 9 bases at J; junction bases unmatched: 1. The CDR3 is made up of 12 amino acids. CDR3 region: CASSDGTSTQYF. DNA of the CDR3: TGTGCCAGCAGTGATGGGACTAGCACGCAGTATTTT.

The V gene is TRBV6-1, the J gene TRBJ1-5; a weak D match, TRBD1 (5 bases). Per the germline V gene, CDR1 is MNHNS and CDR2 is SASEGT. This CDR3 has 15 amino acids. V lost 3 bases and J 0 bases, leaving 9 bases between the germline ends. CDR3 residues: CASSDRAYSNQPQHF. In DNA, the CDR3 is TGTGCCAGCAGTGACAGGGCTTATAGCAATCAGCCCCAGCATTTT.

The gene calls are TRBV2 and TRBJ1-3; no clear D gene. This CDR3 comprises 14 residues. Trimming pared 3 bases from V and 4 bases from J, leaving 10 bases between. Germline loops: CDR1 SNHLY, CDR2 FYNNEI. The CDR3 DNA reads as TGTGCCAGCAGTGATTCTCCCACCGGAAACACCATATATTTT. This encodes CASSDSPTGNTIYF.

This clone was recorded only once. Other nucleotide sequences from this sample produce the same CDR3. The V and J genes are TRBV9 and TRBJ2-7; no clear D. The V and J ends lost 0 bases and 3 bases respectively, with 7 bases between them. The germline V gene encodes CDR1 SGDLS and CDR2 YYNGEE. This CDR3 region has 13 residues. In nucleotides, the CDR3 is TGTGCCAGCAGCGTAGCAAGCAGCTACGAGCAGTACTTC. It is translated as CASSVASSYEQYF.

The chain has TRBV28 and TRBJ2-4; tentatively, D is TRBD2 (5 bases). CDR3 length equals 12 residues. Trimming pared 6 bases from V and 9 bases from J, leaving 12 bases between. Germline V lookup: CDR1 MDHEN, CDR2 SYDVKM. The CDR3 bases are TGTGCCAGCAGCCTACTCCGGGGCATTCAGTACTTC. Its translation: CASSLLRGIQYF.

This chain's CDR3 is CASSPDPGPDTQYF. The DNA of the CDR3 is TGTGCCAGCAGCCCTGATCCGGGCCCAGATACGCAGTATTTT. The V call is TRBV9, the J call TRBJ2-3; D unclear. Looked up from germline, CDR1 is SGDLS and CDR2 is YYNGEE. Trimming pared 4 bases from V and 4 bases from J, leaving 13 bases between. The CDR3 has 14 residues. Filled out from reference TRBV9 and TRBJ2-3, the complete variable domain reads DSGVTQTPKHLITATGQRVTLRCSPRSGDLSVYWYQQSLDQGLQFLIQYYNGEERAKGNILERFSAQQFPDLHSELNLSSLELGDSALYFCASSPDPGPDTQYFGPGTRLTVL.

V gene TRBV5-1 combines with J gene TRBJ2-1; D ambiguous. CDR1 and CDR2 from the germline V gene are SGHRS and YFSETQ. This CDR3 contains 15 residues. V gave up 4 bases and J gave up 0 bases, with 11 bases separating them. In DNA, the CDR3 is TGCGCCAGCAGCGCAGGAGAGAGCTCCTACAATGAGCAGTTCTTC. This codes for CASSAGESSYNEQFF.

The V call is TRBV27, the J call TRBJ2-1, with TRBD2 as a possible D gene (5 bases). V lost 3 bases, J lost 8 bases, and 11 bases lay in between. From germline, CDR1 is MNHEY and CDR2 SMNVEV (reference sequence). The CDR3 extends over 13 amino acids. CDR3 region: CASSLRVIDEQFF. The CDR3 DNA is TGTGCCAGCAGTTTGAGGGTTATCGATGAGCAGTTCTTC.

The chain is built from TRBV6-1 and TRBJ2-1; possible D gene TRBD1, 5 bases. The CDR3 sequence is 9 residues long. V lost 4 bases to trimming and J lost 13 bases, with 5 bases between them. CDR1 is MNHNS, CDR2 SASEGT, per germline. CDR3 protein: CASSGTQFF. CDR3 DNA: TGTGCCAGCAGTGGGACACAGTTCTTC.

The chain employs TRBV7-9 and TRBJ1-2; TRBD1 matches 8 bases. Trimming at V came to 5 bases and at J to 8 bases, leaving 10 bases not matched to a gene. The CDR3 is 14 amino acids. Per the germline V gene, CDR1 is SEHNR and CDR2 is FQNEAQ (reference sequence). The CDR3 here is CASSVPGGLEGYTF. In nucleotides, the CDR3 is TGTGCCAGCAGCGTCCCAGGGGGCTTGGAAGGCTACACCTTC.

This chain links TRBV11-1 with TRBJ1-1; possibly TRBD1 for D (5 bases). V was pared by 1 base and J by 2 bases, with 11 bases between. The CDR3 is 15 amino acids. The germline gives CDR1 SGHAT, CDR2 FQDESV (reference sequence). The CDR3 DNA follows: TGTGCCAGCAGCTTAGGGGCAGGGATCAACACTGAAGCTTTCTTT. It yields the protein CASSLGAGINTEAFF.

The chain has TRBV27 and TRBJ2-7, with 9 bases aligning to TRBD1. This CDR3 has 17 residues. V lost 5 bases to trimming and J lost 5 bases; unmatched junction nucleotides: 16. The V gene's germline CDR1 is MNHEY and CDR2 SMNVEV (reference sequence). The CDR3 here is CASSQYRGQGDNHEQYF. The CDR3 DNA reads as TGTGCCAGCAGTCAATACAGGGGGCAAGGGGACAACCACGAGCAGTACTTC.

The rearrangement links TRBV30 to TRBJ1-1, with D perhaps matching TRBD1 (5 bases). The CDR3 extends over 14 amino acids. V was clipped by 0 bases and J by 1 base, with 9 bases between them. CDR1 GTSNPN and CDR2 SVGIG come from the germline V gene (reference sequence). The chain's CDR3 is CAWSVRDPNTEAFF. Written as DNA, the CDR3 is TGTGCCTGGAGTGTGAGGGACCCGAACACTGAAGCTTTCTTT.